These T cell receptor beta chains were read from a single sample in a study of blood T cells in healthy people across ages. One entry per CDR3 protein results from TCRdb running MiXCR on the 5' RACE reads. The table records around 1,000,000 distinct CDR3 sequences, approximately 26% of them present only once. These data were also filed under a second study, of T cells of mothers and their children.

The sample comprised blood. Receptors were obtained from a girl aged 2-10 years in good health. Both conserved end residues are part of each CDR3. A D gene is named only where the DNA matches it firmly. Only part of the rows carry a size: once, few, many, or a class if the clone is expanded.

clone size	D gene	J gene	V gene	CDR3 protein	CDR3 DNA
few	.	TRBJ1-2	TRBV2	CASGEIESLFIYGYTF	TGTGCCAGCGGAGAAATAGAATCTCTTTTCATCTATGGCTACACCTTC
few	.	TRBJ2-5	TRBV7-9	CASSLAISGQETQYF	TGTGCCAGCAGCTTAGCGATTAGCGGCCAAGAGACCCAGTACTTC
few	.	TRBJ2-3	TRBV7-2	CASSLAQRLSTDTQYF	TGTGCCAGCAGCTTAGCCCAGAGACTGAGCACAGATACGCAGTATTTT
.	.	TRBJ2-7	TRBV28	CASRSLYSSYEQYF	TGTGCCAGCCGATCTCTGTACAGCTCCTACGAGCAGTACTTC
.	.	TRBJ1-2	TRBV5-1	CASSRIRGGYTF	TGCGCCAGCAGCAGGATCCGGGGTGGCTACACCTTC
.	.	TRBJ2-3	TRBV6-5	CASKLGSTTDTQYF	TGTGCCAGCAAGCTAGGGAGTACTACAGATACGCAGTATTTT
.	TRBD1	TRBJ2-7	TRBV4-3	CASSQDGRTGDEQYF	TGCGCCAGCAGCCAAGATGGACGGACAGGGGATGAGCAGTACTTC
.	TRBD1	TRBJ2-5	TRBV5-1	CASSAGQGAWETQYF	TGCGCCAGCAGCGCAGGACAGGGGGCTTGGGAGACCCAGTACTTC
few	TRBD1	TRBJ2-7	TRBV29-1	CSASPDREPYEQYF	TGCAGCGCGTCCCCCGACAGGGAACCCTACGAGCAGTACTTC
.	.	TRBJ2-1	TRBV20-1	CSAGASGHNEQFF	TGCAGTGCGGGGGCTAGCGGTCACAATGAGCAGTTCTTC
.	TRBD2	TRBJ2-1	TRBV20-1	CSARGLAGGFESYNEQFF	TGCAGTGCTAGAGGGTTAGCGGGGGGGTTCGAATCTTACAATGAGCAGTTCTTC
.	.	TRBJ2-7	TRBV12-5	CASGLGGPQYF	TGTGCTAGTGGTTTGGGAGGACCGCAGTACTTC
few	.	TRBJ2-2	TRBV15	CATSRDLGGPRQLFF	TGTGCCACCAGCAGAGATCTGGGGGGGCCACGGCAGCTGTTTTTT
.	.	TRBJ2-7	TRBV7-2	CASSLRHEQYF	TGTGCCAGCAGCTTACGCCACGAGCAGTACTTC
.	.	TRBJ1-5	TRBV6-5	CASSRTDSNQPQHF	TGTGCCAGCAGCCGGACGGATAGCAATCAGCCCCAGCATTTT
.	.	TRBJ2-1	TRBV12-3/TRBV12-4	CASGVGSNEQFF	TGTGCCAGCGGGGTGGGTTCCAATGAGCAGTTCTTC
many	.	TRBJ2-2	TRBV4-1	CASSQENTGELFF	TGCGCCAGCAGCCAAGAGAACACCGGGGAGCTGTTTTTT
few	.	TRBJ2-5	TRBV29-1	CSSRGDYFRPETQYF	TGCAGCTCGAGGGGGGACTATTTTAGACCAGAGACCCAGTACTTC
few	.	TRBJ2-1	TRBV11-3	CASSPTGQGNEQFF	TGTGCCAGCAGCCCGACGGGACAAGGGAATGAGCAGTTCTTC
many	.	TRBJ2-3	TRBV7-2	CASSLEPWDTQYF	TGTGCCAGCAGCTTAGAGCCGTGGGATACGCAGTATTTT
.	.	TRBJ2-7	TRBV28	CASGNRDSYEQYF	TGTGCCAGCGGGAACAGGGACTCCTACGAGCAGTACTTC
.	TRBD1	TRBJ1-1	TRBV6-1	CASRRDRVKGNTEAFF	TGTGCCAGCAGGAGGGACAGGGTAAAGGGGAACACTGAAGCTTTCTTT